This T cell receptor beta chain stems from a study of long-term antiretroviral therapy in people with HIV. Study-level points and caveats: Therapy changes, viral resistance and ART adherence were not documented in the available data.

Version v3.0 of the immunoSEQ assay ran at survey level. Sequencing targeted roughly 35,000-55,000 T-cell genomes per sample. Clones were sequenced by immunoSEQ multiplex PCR, and TCRdb holds only the in-frame ones, with some missing. The sample has 30,000 to 35,000 clones, around 97% seen once. Deletions cut 5 bases from V and 4 bases from J, with 7 bases between. The CDR3 covers 12 residues. Germline V gene data show CDR1 as ENHRY and CDR2 as SYGVKD. Note on this clone: The antigen is unknown.

Sequencing was performed on unsorted PBMCs, taken 6.9 years after starting antiretroviral therapy. The source of this sequence is a man aged 25 to 40 with HIV. The rearrangement uses TRBV10-3 and TRBJ2-3; D uncertain. CDR3 loop: CAISNHPDTQYF. The CDR3 DNA follows: TGTGCCATCAGTAATCACCCAGATACGCAGTATTTT.